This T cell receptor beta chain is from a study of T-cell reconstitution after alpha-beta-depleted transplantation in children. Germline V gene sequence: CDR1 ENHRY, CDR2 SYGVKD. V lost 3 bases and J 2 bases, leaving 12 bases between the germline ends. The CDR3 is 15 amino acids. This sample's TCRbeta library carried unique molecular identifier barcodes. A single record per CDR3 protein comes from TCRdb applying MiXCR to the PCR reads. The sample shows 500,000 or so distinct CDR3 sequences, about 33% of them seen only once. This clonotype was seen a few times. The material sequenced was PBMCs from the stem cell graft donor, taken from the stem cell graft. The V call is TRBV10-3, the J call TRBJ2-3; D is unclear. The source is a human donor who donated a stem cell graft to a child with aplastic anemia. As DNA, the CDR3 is TGTGCCATCAGTGAAGGTTGGCTGTTCACAGATACGCAGTATTTT. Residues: CAISEGWLFTDTQYF.